This TCR beta chain came from a study of Graves' ophthalmopathy and Graves' hyperthyroidism. For the study at large: Prior to any treatment, peripheral blood was collected at the time of initial diagnosis.

For donors with ophthalmopathy, the disease showed moderate-to-severe activity, reached CAS ≥3 and NOSPECS ≥4, and had lasted under 3 months. Amplifying from RNA transcripts, the study obtained TCR beta CDR3 regions. The library came from an HTBI-primed first-round RT-PCR and a second-round multiplex PCR. In TCRdb, the multiplex PCR reads were re-called with MiXCR into one record per CDR3 protein. Of 170,000 or so distinct CDR3 sequences detected, over 35% appear once; the ten largest clones hold roughly 5.8%. Germline CDR1 MNHEY, CDR2 SVGEGT. The CDR3 is made up of 14 amino acids. The junction had 4 bases not matched to a gene; V was cut back by 2 bases and J by 6 bases. Study-wide results and limits: A 13-signature model separated ophthalmopathy from stable hyperthyroidism, reaching approximately 88% sensitivity and less than 82% specificity cross-validated.

To note about this clonotype: The antigen is unknown.

The clonotype comes from a woman in her thirties or forties with Graves' ophthalmopathy. This sequence joins TRBV6-2 or TRBV6-3 and TRBJ2-1, with 7 bases lining up with TRBD1. The sample consisted of peripheral blood. CDR3 sequence reads: CASSYDRVSNEQFF. In DNA, the CDR3 is TGTGCCAGCAGTTACGACAGGGTGAGCAATGAGCAGTTCTTC.